A single sample gave rise to the 32 T cell receptor beta chains below, sequenced in a study of beta chain features in type 1 diabetes (dated by TCRdb to the late 2010s). The library came from the immunoSEQ multiplex PCR assay. The High Capacity cDNA Reverse Transcription Kit was used to reverse transcribe all of the isolated RNA, meaning that expressed TCRB transcripts were what got sequenced. In TCRdb, the immuneACCESS table is reduced to in-frame sequences with V and J assigned. These tables do not hold every clone; where another copy was compared, an unresolved V gene accounts for under half, and the others remain unexplained. The sample records 970,000 or so clones, roughly 15% of which are singletons. Jointly, the top ten make up around 0.02% of the sample. The sequencing sample was made of naive CD4+ T cells from blood. The cell subset or site label, as the study defines it: true naive CD4+ T cells. The receptors come from a woman aged 18 to 35 in good health.

This chain links TRBV18 with TRBJ2-2; D unclear. Trimming removed 2 bases from V and 7 bases from J, with 5 bases in between. CDR3 size: 12 residues. Germline V gives CDR1 KGHSH, CDR2 LQKENI. In nucleotides, the CDR3 is TGTGCCAGCTCACCAGGGGACGGGGAGCTGTTTTTT. This codes for CASSPGDGELFF.

The chain combines TRBV25-1 with TRBJ2-5, with 9 bases matching TRBD2. J lost 2 bases, V lost 7 bases, and 14 bases had no gene match. Germline loops: CDR1 MGHDK, CDR2 SYGVNS. This CDR3 contains 17 residues. The CDR3 here is CASTNLGSGGPQETQYF. CDR3 bases: TGTGCCAGCACCAACCTGGGGAGCGGGGGGCCTCAAGAGACCCAGTACTTC.

The sample holds a few counts of this clone. This chain's CDR3 is CSVEDSTDTQYF. CDR3 coding DNA: TGCAGCGTCGAGGACAGCACAGATACGCAGTATTTT. The chain links TRBV29-1 to TRBJ2-3; no definite D call. The CDR3 totals 12 residues. Trimming cost V 6 bases and J 0 bases, with 7 bases left between them. Per the germline V gene, CDR1 is SQVTM and CDR2 is ANQGSEA.

This clone has a handful of counts. The chain recombines TRBV7-2 with TRBJ2-7, with D tentatively TRBD2 (6 bases). V was shortened by 2 bases and J by 4 bases, with 15 bases between the two germline ends. The germline V gene has CDR1 SGHTA and CDR2 FQGNSA. The CDR3 covers 15 residues. The CDR3 nucleotides read TGTGCCAGCAGCTTACGCCGGGAGCAGAAATACGAGCAGTACTTC. Protein product: CASSLRREQKYEQYF. The full variable domain, with the rest looked up from reference TRBV7-2 and TRBJ2-7, is GAGVSQSPSNKVTEKGKDVELRCDPISGHTALYWYRQSLGQGLEFLIYFQGNSAPDKSGLPSDRFSAERTGGSVSTLTIQRTQQEDSAVYLCASSLRREQKYEQYFGPGTRLTVT.

This clone appeared a few times. The rearrangement links TRBV4-3 to TRBJ1-5; the D gene is possibly TRBD1 (5 bases). The germline V gene encodes CDR1 LGHNA and CDR2 YSLEER. The CDR3 has 16 residues. V gave up 0 bases and J gave up 0 bases, with 9 bases separating them. This CDR3 is CASSQDAGSSNQPQHF. CDR3 bases: TGCGCCAGCAGCCAAGATGCAGGGTCTAGCAATCAGCCCCAGCATTTT.

The chain uses TRBV28 and TRBJ2-5; D is possibly TRBD2 (5 bases). CDR1 is MDHEN and CDR2 is SYDVKM in the germline V gene. V lost 2 bases to trimming and J lost 5 bases, with 12 bases between them. CDR3 length equals 14 residues. The CDR3 sequence is CASSLGGSGETQYF. Written as DNA, the CDR3 is TGTGCCAGCAGTTTAGGCGGGTCGGGTGAGACCCAGTACTTC.

This chain connects TRBV6-5 to TRBJ2-1, with D perhaps matching TRBD1 (6 bases). The CDR3 contains 13 residues. The germline gives CDR1 MNHEY, CDR2 SVGAGI. V lost 7 bases and J 7 bases, leaving 14 bases between the germline ends. CDR3 DNA sequence: TGTGCCAGCACTACTACAGGGCGGAATGAGCAGTTCTTC. The encoded protein is CASTTTGRNEQFF.

This clone was counted between two and nine times. This chain uses TRBV6-1 with TRBJ2-1; either TRBD1 or TRBD2 may fit D (5 bases each). Trimming cost V 5 bases and J 5 bases, with 16 bases left between them. The length of the CDR3 is 15 residues. Per the germline V gene, CDR1 is MNHNS and CDR2 is SASEGT. The DNA of the CDR3 is TGTGCCAGCAGTCGGGGTGGGGCAGGCGACAATGAGCAGTTCTTC. It encodes CASSRGGAGDNEQFF.

As regards this clone: Additional DNA sequences in this sample encode the identical CDR3. The chain combines TRBV2 with TRBJ1-5; perhaps TRBD1 as D (6 bases). Germline V lookup: CDR1 SNHLY, CDR2 FYNNEI. The CDR3 contains 13 residues. V lost 4 bases, J lost 5 bases, and 9 bases lay in between. The DNA for the CDR3 is TGTGCCAGCAGTGTACAGGGAGATCAGCCCCAGCATTTT. It specifies CASSVQGDQPQHF.

In its sample, this clone was seen a few times. V gene TRBV28 combines with J gene TRBJ2-7; 14 nucleotides match TRBD2. CDR3 length equals 17 residues. Losses at the gene ends were 5 bases for V and 5 bases for J; bases not matched to a gene: 11. The V gene's germline CDR1 is MDHEN and CDR2 SYDVKM. The CDR3 nucleotides are TGTGCCAGCAGTGACCCGTTTGGGACTAGCGGGAGCCACGAGCAGTACTTC. This codes for CASSDPFGTSGSHEQYF. The full variable domain, its missing parts supplied by reference TRBV28 and TRBJ2-7, is DVKVTQSSRYLVKRTGEKVFLECVQDMDHENMFWYRQDPGLGLRLIYFSYDVKMKEKGDIPEGYSVSREKKERFSLILESASTNQTSMYLCASSDPFGTSGSHEQYFGPGTRLTVT.

The rearrangement uses TRBV7-2 and TRBJ2-1, with 8 bases fitting TRBD1. V lost 5 bases to trimming and J lost 6 bases; unmatched junction nucleotides: 9. CDR1 SGHTA and CDR2 FQGNSA come from the germline V gene. The CDR3 extends over 15 amino acids. CDR3 sequence reads: CASSESRDRTNEQFF. Written as DNA, the CDR3 is TGTGCCAGCAGCGAGAGCCGGGACAGGACCAATGAGCAGTTCTTC.

This rearrangement joins TRBV6-4 to TRBJ1-2, with 10 nucleotides matching TRBD1. The CDR3 loop spans 20 amino acids. Germline CDR1 is MRHNA and CDR2 is SNTAGT. J was trimmed by 0 bases and V by 3 bases; bases with no gene match: 16. The CDR3 DNA reads TGTGCCAGCAGTGAGCCTGTCCCGGGACAGGGGATTGCGGCTAACTATGGCTACACCTTC. This sequence encodes CASSEPVPGQGIAANYGYTF.

The chain employs TRBV4-3 and TRBJ2-7; D gene unclear. V lost 1 base and J lost 3, with 10 bases in between. Germline V CDR1 and CDR2: LGHNA, YSLEER. The CDR3 spans 14 residues. CDR3 bases: TGCGCCAGCAGCCAAGCCATGGGGAACTACGAGCAGTACTTC. Translation: CASSQAMGNYEQYF.

This clone was seen a handful of times. This chain links TRBV5-6 with TRBJ1-3; 8 bases align to TRBD1. The CDR3 sequence is 17 residues long. CDR1 SGHDT and CDR2 YYEEEE come from the germline V gene. V was clipped by 3 bases and J by 3 bases; unmatched bases: 11. Here the CDR3 DNA reads TGTGCCAGCAGCTGGATCGGGACAGGAGTTGTTGGAAACACCATATATTTT. Protein sequence: CASSWIGTGVVGNTIYF. Based on the CDR3 plus reference TRBV5-6 and TRBJ1-3, the full variable domain is DAGVTQSPTHLIKTRGQQVTLRCSPKSGHDTVSWYQQALGQGPQFIFQYYEEEERQRGNFPDRFSGHQFPNYSSELNVNALLLGDSALYLCASSWIGTGVVGNTIYFGEGSWLTVV.

The gene calls are TRBV5-4 and TRBJ2-3; unclear D gene. Germline V gene sequence: CDR1 SGHNT, CDR2 YYREEE (reference sequence). The CDR3 totals 13 residues. The V and J ends lost 5 bases and 2 bases respectively, with 9 bases between them. The CDR3 here is CASSPYSTDTQYF. The CDR3 bases are TGTGCCAGCAGTCCCTACTCCACAGATACGCAGTATTTT.

This clone was seen only a few times. The CDR3 loop is CASSHGTYNEQFF. The CDR3 coding sequence is TGTGCCAGCAGCCACGGGACATACAATGAGCAGTTCTTC. V gene TRBV7-2 combines with J gene TRBJ2-1, with a weak D call TRBD1 (6 bases). Germline loops: CDR1 SGHTA, CDR2 FQGNSA. The CDR3 extends over 13 amino acids. Trimming removed 5 bases at V and 4 bases at J, with 9 bases between. Together with reference TRBV7-2 and TRBJ2-1, the CDR3 gives the full variable domain: GAGVSQSPSNKVTEKGKDVELRCDPISGHTALYWYRQSLGQGLEFLIYFQGNSAPDKSGLPSDRFSAERTGGSVSTLTIQRTQQEDSAVYLCASSHGTYNEQFFGPGTRLTVL.

The chain recombines TRBV28 with TRBJ2-7; D ambiguous. V dropped 7 bases and J dropped 2 bases, with 12 bases sitting between them. The germline gives CDR1 MDHEN, CDR2 SYDVKM. This CDR3 has 13 amino acids. DNA for the CDR3: TGTGCCAGCACCTTAGGACCTCCCTACGAGCAGTACTTC. This codes for CASTLGPPYEQYF.

The chain uses TRBV11-2 and TRBJ1-2, with no clear D. Trimming cost V 0 bases and J 2 bases, with 10 bases left between them. This CDR3 comprises 15 residues. CDR1 SGHAT and CDR2 FQNNGV come from the germline V gene. Written as DNA, the CDR3 is TGTGCCAGCAGCTTAGATAGCCCGGGAAACTATGGCTACACCTTC. Its protein product is CASSLDSPGNYGYTF.

This clone was recorded a few times. V gene TRBV5-4 combines with J gene TRBJ1-4; D not certain. The germline CDR1 and CDR2 sequences are SGHNT and YYREEE (reference sequence). This CDR3 has 14 amino acids. Trimming took 0 bases from V and 4 from J, leaving 7 bases between them. CDR3 sequence: CASSLGNLNEKLFF. The CDR3 bases are TGTGCCAGCAGCTTGGGGAACCTTAATGAAAAACTGTTTTTT.

CDR3: CASSKGTRGTGELFF. DNA for the CDR3: TGTGCCAGCAGCAAAGGGACTAGAGGCACCGGGGAGCTGTTTTTT. The chain joins TRBV27 to TRBJ2-2; TRBD2 matches 8 bases. The J segment lost 4 bases and the V segment lost 6 bases, leaving 7 bases of the junction unmatched. The CDR3 consists of 15 residues. CDR1 is MNHEY, CDR2 SMNVEV, per germline (reference sequence).

The chain is built from TRBV28 and TRBJ1-1; D possibly corresponds to TRBD1 (5 bases). Germline V gene data show CDR1 as MDHEN and CDR2 as SYDVKM. The CDR3 has 12 residues. Trimming removed 8 bases from V and 7 bases from J, with 14 bases in between. This CDR3 reads CASRTPGHEAFF. CDR3 nucleotide sequence: TGTGCCAGCCGAACCCCAGGGCATGAAGCTTTCTTT.

This clone has ten or more counts. The rearrangement links TRBV14 to TRBJ2-1; D remains ambiguous. The V end lost 1 base, the J end lost 7 bases, and 8 bases lay between the germline ends. Germline-derived CDR1 and CDR2 are SGHDN and FVKESK. CDR3 size: 13 residues. Written as DNA, the CDR3 is TGTGCCAGCAGCCAAGTATTAGGGAATGAGCAGTTCTTC. This sequence encodes CASSQVLGNEQFF.

This clone was counted between two and nine times. CDR3 loop: CASSQVQGATYEQYF. For the CDR3, the DNA is TGTGCCAGCAGCCAAGTACAGGGGGCGACCTACGAGCAGTACTTC. The chain carries TRBV14 and TRBJ2-7; 9 bases agree with TRBD1. The V gene's germline CDR1 is SGHDN and CDR2 FVKESK. The CDR3 length is 15 residues. V was pared by 1 base and J by 2 bases, with 3 bases of the junction left unmatched.

The chain has TRBV28 and TRBJ1-5; D perhaps matches TRBD1 (5 bases). This CDR3 is built from 15 residues. Germline V gives CDR1 MDHEN, CDR2 SYDVKM. V was clipped by 7 bases and J by 1 base, with 14 bases between them. CDR3 DNA: TGTGCCAGCATAGGGGACCTACTCAGCAATCAGCCCCAGCATTTT. Translated, it gives CASIGDLLSNQPQHF.

The rearrangement links TRBV28 to TRBJ2-7, with D possibly being TRBD1 (6 bases). CDR3 size: 17 residues. Looked up from germline, CDR1 is MDHEN and CDR2 is SYDVKM. The V and J ends lost 3 bases and 3 bases respectively, with 21 bases between them. The CDR3 loop reads CASSFQGGVWSFYEQYF. The DNA for the CDR3 is TGTGCCAGCAGTTTTCAAGGGGGAGTTTGGAGTTTCTACGAGCAGTACTTC.

The chain couples TRBV6-6 to TRBJ2-4; D remains ambiguous. The CDR3 spans 15 residues. Trimming left V 0 bases short and J 2 bases short, with 8 bases between. Looked up from germline, CDR1 is MNHNY and CDR2 is SVGAGI (reference sequence). The CDR3 region has the DNA TGTGCCAGCAGTTACTCGATTCGTTCCAAAAACATTCAGTACTTC. Residues: CASSYSIRSKNIQYF.

This clone came up a few times. This chain joins TRBV5-1 and TRBJ2-1; a weak D match, TRBD1 (5 bases). This CDR3 region has 15 residues. Germline lookup yields CDR1 SGHRS and CDR2 YFSETQ. V lost 2 bases, J lost 1 base, and 10 bases lay in between. CDR3 in DNA: TGCGCCAGCAGCTTTACTCCAGGGTCCTACAATGAGCAGTTCTTC. Its translation: CASSFTPGSYNEQFF.

Comment on this clone: A junction boundary mismatches the germline segment, possibly from a read error. This rearrangement joins TRBV6-5 to TRBJ2-7; possible D gene TRBD1, 6 bases. The CDR3 loop spans 14 amino acids. CDR1 and CDR2 from the germline V gene are MNHEY and SVGAGI. The CDR3: CASSYLDSAHEQYF. The CDR3 DNA follows: TGTGCCAGCAGCTACTTGGACAGTGCTCACGAGCAGTACTTC.

In this sample, this clone turned up a few times. The chain couples TRBV7-3 to TRBJ2-5, with D possibly matching TRBD1 (7 bases). The CDR3 has 15 residues. The germline V and J ends were trimmed by 5 bases and 5 bases, with 18 bases remaining between them. Germline V gene lookup returns CDR1 SGHTA and CDR2 FQGTGA. CDR3 nucleotide sequence: TGTGCCAGCAGCGCTACTGGAGGGGGCGGGGAGACCCAGTACTTC. Encoded protein: CASSATGGGGETQYF.

The chain is built from TRBV6-6 and TRBJ2-6; TRBD1 matches at 7 bases. CDR1 and CDR2 (germline): MNHNY, SVGAGI (reference sequence). The length of the CDR3 is 15 residues. V trimming: 6 bases; J trimming: 3 bases; junction bases outside the gene matches: 5. CDR3 amino acids: CASSNTGVGANVLTF. CDR3 coding DNA: TGTGCCAGCAGCAACACAGGGGTTGGGGCCAACGTCCTGACTTTC.

This clone was counted a few times. The chain combines TRBV18 with TRBJ2-4, with D perhaps TRBD1 or TRBD2 (5 bases each). CDR3 length equals 16 residues. Trimming left V 1 base short and J 1 base short, with 11 bases between. The germline gives CDR1 KGHSH, CDR2 LQKENI. The CDR3 coding sequence is TGTGCCAGCTCACCACGGTCGTGGGGGGCCAAAAACATTCAGTACTTC. Its translation is CASSPRSWGAKNIQYF.

The rearrangement uses TRBV7-2 and TRBJ2-1; D is undetermined. The CDR3 has 12 residues. CDR1 SGHTA and CDR2 FQGNSA come from the germline V gene. Trimming shortened V by 1 base and J by 10 bases, and 8 bases separated the two germline ends. This CDR3 reads CASSLVPAEQFF. The CDR3 nucleotides are TGTGCCAGCAGCTTAGTACCCGCCGAGCAGTTCTTC.